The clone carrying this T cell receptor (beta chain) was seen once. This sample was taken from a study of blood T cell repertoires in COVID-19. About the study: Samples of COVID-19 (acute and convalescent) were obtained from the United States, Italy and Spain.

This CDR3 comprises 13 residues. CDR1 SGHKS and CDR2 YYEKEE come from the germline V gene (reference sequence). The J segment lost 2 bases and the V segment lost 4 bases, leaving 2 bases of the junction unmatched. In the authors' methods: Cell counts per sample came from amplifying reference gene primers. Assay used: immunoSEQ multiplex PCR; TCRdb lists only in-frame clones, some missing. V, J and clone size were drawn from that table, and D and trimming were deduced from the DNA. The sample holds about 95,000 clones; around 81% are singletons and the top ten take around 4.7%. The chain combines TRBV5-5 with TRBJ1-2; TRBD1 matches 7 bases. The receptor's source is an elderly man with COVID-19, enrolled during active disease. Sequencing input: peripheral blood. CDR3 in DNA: TGTGCCAGCAGCACACAGGGGAACTATGGCTACACCTTC. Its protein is CASSTQGNYGYTF. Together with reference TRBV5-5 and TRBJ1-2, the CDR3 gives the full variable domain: DAGVTQSPTHLIKTRGQQVTLRCSPISGHKSVSWYQQVLGQGPQFIFQYYEKEERGRGNFPDRFSARQFPNYSSELNVNALLLGDSALYLCASSTQGNYGYTFGSGTRLTVV.